These T cell receptor beta chains were read from a single sample in a study of blood T cells in healthy people across ages. TCRdb re-called the 5' RACE reads through MiXCR, storing one row per CDR3 protein. Altogether fewer than 1.5 million distinct CDR3 sequences are present, roughly 40% being singletons, with the ten largest covering less than 8%. Sequencing input: blood. These receptors all come from a woman between 18 and 29 years old in good health. The CDR3 runs from the conserved cysteine through the conserved F or W. Each record gives: CDR3 DNA, CDR3 protein, J gene, V gene, clone size, D gene. D genes are given only for firm matches. Clone size is given for some rows only: seen once, a few or many times, or a class if the clone is expanded.

TGTGCCAGCTCACCCAACAGGTTGGCGACTAATGAAAAACTGTTTTTT,CASSPNRLATNEKLFF,TRBJ1-4,TRBV18,few,.
TGTGCCAGCAGTTGGGCGAACACTGAAGCTTTCTTT,CASSWANTEAFF,TRBJ1-1,TRBV28,many,.
TGTGCCACCAGCAAGGCACGTAGTAGCAATCAGCCCCAGCATTTT,CATSKARSSNQPQHF,TRBJ1-5,TRBV15,.,.
TGTGCCAGCAGCTCATTCACCGGGACTAGCGGGGGAAGCTACGAGCAGTACTTC,CASSSFTGTSGGSYEQYF,TRBJ2-7,TRBV13,.,TRBD2
TGCGCCAGCAGCTTGGATGCAGGGGCTAATGAAAAACTGTTTTTT,CASSLDAGANEKLFF,TRBJ1-4,TRBV5-1,.,.
TGTGCCATCAGTGAGGCTGGGGGTCGCAATCAGCCCCAGCATTTT,CAISEAGGRNQPQHF,TRBJ1-5,TRBV10-3,once,.
TGTGCCAGCAGCCAGGGTTGGTACGAGCAGTACTTC,CASSQGWYEQYF,TRBJ2-7,TRBV3-1,.,.
TGCAGCGTTGTTGGACTAGCCCCGGATACGCAGTATTTT,CSVVGLAPDTQYF,TRBJ2-3,TRBV29-1,many,TRBD2
TGCAGTGCCAGGACGACAGGGCATAGCAATCAGCCCCAGCATTTT,CSARTTGHSNQPQHF,TRBJ1-5,TRBV20-1,few,TRBD1
TGTGCCAGCGATCCCCAGGGGCATGAGCAGTTCTTC,CASDPQGHEQFF,TRBJ2-1,TRBV2,.,.
TGTGCCAGCAGCTTAAGGCCGTCGGGATCGGGGGGCAGCCCTGAAAAACTGTTTTTT,CASSLRPSGSGGSPEKLFF,TRBJ1-4,TRBV7-9,.,.
TGTGCCAGCAGCCGGGGACATAAGACCTACGGGCAGTACTTC,CASSRGHKTYGQYF,TRBJ2-7,TRBV3-1,.,.
TGTGCCAGCGAAGCTCAGGGAATTGGAGAGACCCAGTACTTC,CASEAQGIGETQYF,TRBJ2-5,TRBV2,few,.
TGTGCCAGCAGCCAAGAGCTATGGTATACAGACGAGCAGTACTTC,CASSQELWYTDEQYF,TRBJ2-7,TRBV3-1,.,.
TGCAGCGTTGAAGCCCAGGGAAACTACGAGCAGTACTTC,CSVEAQGNYEQYF,TRBJ2-7,TRBV29-1,many,.
TGTGCCAGCAGCCAAGAAACGGGATCGGACTACACCTTC,CASSQETGSDYTF,TRBJ1-2,TRBV4-2,.,.
TGTGCCAGCAGCTTAGCGAGGGGGACAGGCCACAATGAGCAGTTCTTC,CASSLARGTGHNEQFF,TRBJ2-1,TRBV7-9,.,TRBD1
TGTGCCAGCAGCTTAGAGGGGGGTTCCGGGGAGCTGTTTTTT,CASSLEGGSGELFF,TRBJ2-2,TRBV11-2,.,.
TGCAGTGCCTCTGGCGGGCTAGCGGGGTATGTGGAGACCCAGTACTTC,CSASGGLAGYVETQYF,TRBJ2-5,TRBV20-1,.,TRBD2
TGTGCCAGCAGCACATCGACAGACATGAACACTGAAGCTTTCTTT,CASSTSTDMNTEAFF,TRBJ1-1,TRBV6-5,.,.
TGCAGTGCCATAAAGGGGACAGGCCGCCTCGGAAGCAATCAGCCCCAGCATTTT,CSAIKGTGRLGSNQPQHF,TRBJ1-5,TRBV20-1,.,TRBD1
TGTGCCAGCAGCTTTTCCCACAATACAGATACGCAGTATTTT,CASSFSHNTDTQYF,TRBJ2-3,TRBV7-3,.,.